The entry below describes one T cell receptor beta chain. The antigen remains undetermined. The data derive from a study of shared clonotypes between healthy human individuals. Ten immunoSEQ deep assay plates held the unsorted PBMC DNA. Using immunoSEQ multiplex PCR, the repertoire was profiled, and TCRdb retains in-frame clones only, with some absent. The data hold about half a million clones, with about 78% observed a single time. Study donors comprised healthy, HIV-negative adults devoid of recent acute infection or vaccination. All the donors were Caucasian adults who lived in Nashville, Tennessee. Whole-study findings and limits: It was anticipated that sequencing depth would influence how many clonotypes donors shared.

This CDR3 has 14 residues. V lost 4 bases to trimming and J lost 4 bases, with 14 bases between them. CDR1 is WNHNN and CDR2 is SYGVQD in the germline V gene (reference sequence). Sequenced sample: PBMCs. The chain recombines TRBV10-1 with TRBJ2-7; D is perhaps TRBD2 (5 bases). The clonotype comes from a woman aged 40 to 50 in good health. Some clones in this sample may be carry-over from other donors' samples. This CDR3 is CASSASISDYEQYF. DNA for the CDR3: TGCGCCAGCAGTGCTAGCATATCGGATTACGAGCAGTACTTC.